This entry lists 22 T cell receptor beta chains sequenced from one sample in a study of control samples from healthy donors and cancer patients. Libraries were prepared by immunoSEQ multiplex PCR; TCRdb keeps only in-frame clonotypes and omits some of them. The sample consists of some 89,000 clones, roughly nine tenths of them appearing once. Input material: blood. These receptor sequences come from a man aged 30 to 39 in good health.

The chain couples TRBV5-1 to TRBJ2-3; 7 nucleotides align to TRBD1. Germline CDR1 SGHRS, CDR2 YFSETQ. V shed 0 bases and J 5 bases; nucleotides not matched to a gene: 6. CDR3 length equals 15 residues. In DNA, the CDR3 is TGCGCCAGCAGCTTGGCGTCAGGGGGAATAGATACGCAGTATTTT. This codes for CASSLASGGIDTQYF.

The chain has TRBV15 and TRBJ2-3; the D is unclear. Trimming cost V 0 bases and J 0 bases, with 4 bases left between them. The CDR3 totals 14 residues. Germline loops: CDR1 LNHNV, CDR2 YYDKDF (reference sequence). The CDR3 DNA sequence: TGTGCCACCAGCAGAGAACAGAGCACAGATACGCAGTATTTT. This codes for CATSREQSTDTQYF.

The V call is TRBV3-1 (or the pseudogene TRBV3-2), the J call TRBJ2-7, with TRBD2 matching over 7 bases. The CDR3 loop spans 14 amino acids. Germline trimming cut 3 bases from V and 4 bases from J; bases unmatched to any gene: 6. Germline values: CDR1 LGHDT, CDR2 YNNKEL (reference sequence). CDR3 bases: TGTGCCAGCAGCCAGATGGGGGGACTATACGAGCAGTACTTC. This gives the protein CASSQMGGLYEQYF.

The rearrangement links TRBV4-1 to TRBJ2-5; D could derive from TRBD1 or TRBD2 (5 bases each). V lost 4 bases and J lost 5, with 17 bases in between. Germline V gives CDR1 MGHRA, CDR2 YSYEKL. The CDR3 has 15 amino acids. CDR3 DNA sequence: TGCGCCAGCAGCCCAGAAGGGGACCCGAGGGAGACCCAGTACTTC. This translates into CASSPEGDPRETQYF.

This clone was observed once. The chain employs TRBV20-1 and TRBJ1-1; D remains ambiguous. This CDR3 spans 11 amino acids. Germline V gene data show CDR1 as DFQATT and CDR2 as SNEGSKA (reference sequence). CDR3 protein: CGSTDNTEAFF. The CDR3 region has the DNA TGCGGTTCGACTGATAACACTGAAGCTTTCTTT.

The rearrangement joins TRBV19 to TRBJ2-2; a possible D gene is TRBD2 (5 bases). The V gene lost 6 bases and the J gene lost 7 bases, with 12 bases spanning the gap. The CDR3 length is 13 residues. The germline CDR1 and CDR2 sequences are LNHDA and SQIVND (reference sequence). In nucleotides, the CDR3 is TGTGCCAGTAGCCTGGGGAGTAGCGGGGAGCTGTTTTTT. This encodes CASSLGSSGELFF.

Only a few counts were recorded for this clone. The rearrangement joins TRBV5-8 to TRBJ1-1; 8 positions agree with TRBD1. J gave up 0 bases and V 5 bases, and 3 bases lay outside the gene matches. Germline assignment: CDR1 SGHTS and CDR2 YDEGEE. This CDR3 is 14 amino acids long. The CDR3 coding sequence is TGTGCCAGCAGGAGGACAGGGATGAACACTGAAGCTTTCTTT. It codes for CASRRTGMNTEAFF.

This clone has just one count. The rearrangement joins TRBV11-2 to TRBJ2-7, with D perhaps assigned TRBD1 or TRBD2 (8 bases each). Germline V gene lookup returns CDR1 SGHAT and CDR2 FQNNGV. This CDR3 contains 15 residues. Trimming left V 5 bases short and J 0 bases short, with 14 bases between. The DNA of the CDR3 is TGTGCCAGCAGCCTTAGCGGGACAGGCTCCTACGAGCAGTACTTC. Its translation: CASSLSGTGSYEQYF.

The genes are TRBV28 and TRBJ1-6; D is uncertain. The length of the CDR3 is 14 residues. V was shortened by 10 bases and J by 9 bases, with 19 bases between the two germline ends. The germline V gene encodes CDR1 MDHEN and CDR2 SYDVKM. Here the CDR3 reads CATKRALGPSPLHF. In nucleotides, the CDR3 is TGTGCCACCAAACGGGCCCTAGGGCCTTCACCCCTCCACTTT.

The chain employs TRBV10-3 and TRBJ2-7, with D unclear. CDR3 length: 12 amino acids. The V and J ends lost 3 bases and 0 bases respectively, with 3 bases between them. Germline V gene sequence: CDR1 ENHRY, CDR2 SYGVKD. CDR3 nucleotide sequence: TGTGCCATCAGTGACAGCTCCTACGAGCAGTACTTC. Amino acid sequence: CAISDSSYEQYF.

The genes are TRBV5-1 and TRBJ2-4; D may match TRBD1 or TRBD2 (5 bases each). The CDR3 contains 16 residues. The V end lost 4 bases, the J end lost 0 bases, and 14 bases lay between the germline ends. Germline V lookup: CDR1 SGHRS, CDR2 YFSETQ. CDR3 protein: CASSSTGTAAKNIQYF. DNA for the CDR3: TGCGCCAGCAGCAGCACCGGGACCGCAGCCAAAAACATTCAGTACTTC. Supplemented by reference TRBV5-1 and TRBJ2-4, the full variable domain reads KAGVTQTPRYLIKTRGQQVTLSCSPISGHRSVSWYQQTPGQGLQFLFEYFSETQRNKGNFPGRFSGRQFSNSRSEMNVSTLELGDSALYLCASSSTGTAAKNIQYFGAGTRLSVL.

V is TRBV11-2 and J is TRBJ1-1, with D unclear. The V end was cut by 1 base, the J end by 2 bases, with 5 bases between. Per germline, CDR1 SGHAT and CDR2 FQNNGV. The CDR3 runs 13 residues. This chain's CDR3 is CASSLAENTEAFF. The CDR3 DNA follows: TGTGCCAGCAGCTTAGCGGAAAACACTGAAGCTTTCTTT.

The V and J genes are TRBV9 and TRBJ2-2; D is unclear. The CDR3 loop spans 13 amino acids. Germline loops: CDR1 SGDLS, CDR2 YYNGEE. Trimming took 1 base from V and 1 from J, leaving 2 bases between them. Here the CDR3 DNA reads TGTGCCAGCAGCGTACAGAACACCGGGGAGCTGTTTTTT. It yields the protein CASSVQNTGELFF. Variable domain in full (rest from reference TRBV9 and TRBJ2-2): DSGVTQTPKHLITATGQRVTLRCSPRSGDLSVYWYQQSLDQGLQFLIQYYNGEERAKGNILERFSAQQFPDLHSELNLSSLELGDSALYFCASSVQNTGELFFGEGSRLTVL.

This chain connects TRBV12-3 or TRBV12-4 to TRBJ2-1; D gene ambiguous. The CDR3 contains 12 residues. Trimming left V 1 base short and J 8 bases short, with 6 bases between. The CDR3 here is CASSLGRDEQFF. DNA for the CDR3: TGTGCCAGCAGTTTAGGCCGGGATGAGCAGTTCTTC.

The rearrangement joins TRBV4-1 to TRBJ1-1; 8 bases are shared with TRBD1. The germline V gene encodes CDR1 MGHRA and CDR2 YSYEKL. J was trimmed by 2 bases and V by 2 bases; bases with no gene match: 4. This CDR3 spans 15 amino acids. The CDR3 region has the DNA TGCGCCAGCAGCCAACAGACAGGGGTAAACACTGAAGCTTTCTTT. Translating it yields CASSQQTGVNTEAFF.

V usage is TRBV5-1 and J usage is TRBJ2-2; unclear D gene. The CDR3 length is 13 residues. Germline CDR1 is SGHRS and CDR2 is YFSETQ. V was shortened by 1 base and J by 0 bases, with 1 base between the two germline ends. CDR3 coding DNA: TGCGCCAGCAGCTTGCCGAACACCGGGGAGCTGTTTTTT. This gives the protein CASSLPNTGELFF.

The chain links TRBV5-1 to TRBJ2-1, with TRBD2 as a possible D gene (5 bases). The CDR3 runs 14 residues. V was trimmed by 4 bases and J by 3 bases, leaving 11 bases between them. CDR1 SGHRS and CDR2 YFSETQ come from the germline V gene. The CDR3 reads CASSRLEGYNEQFF. DNA for the CDR3: TGCGCCAGCAGCCGCCTTGAGGGCTACAATGAGCAGTTCTTC.

The genes are TRBV5-1 and TRBJ1-1; 9 bases match TRBD1. From germline, CDR1 is SGHRS and CDR2 YFSETQ. V dropped 4 bases and J dropped 1; count of bases not matched to a gene: 8. The CDR3 length is 16 residues. The CDR3 coding sequence is TGCGCCAGCAGCGCAGGGACAGGGTTCGAGAACACTGAAGCTTTCTTT. It translates to CASSAGTGFENTEAFF.

The chain employs TRBV10-2 and TRBJ2-7; possible D gene TRBD1, 5 bases. Germline lookup yields CDR1 WSHSY and CDR2 SAAADI. There are 13 residues in the CDR3. Trimming took off 2 bases at V and 3 bases at J, with 8 bases between the two ends. As DNA, the CDR3 is TGCGCCAGCAGTGAGGACAGAGACTACGAGCAGTACGTC. Protein: CASSEDRDYEQYV.

The chain links TRBV5-1 to TRBJ2-3; 8 positions match TRBD2. The J segment lost 8 bases and the V segment lost 2 bases, leaving 1 base of the junction unmatched. CDR3 length equals 12 residues. Germline assignment: CDR1 SGHRS and CDR2 YFSETQ. The CDR3 DNA is TGCGCCAGCAGCTTCGCGGGAGGTACGCAGTATTTT. It translates to CASSFAGGTQYF.

J is TRBJ2-5 and V is TRBV7-2; D is undetermined. The CDR3 covers 13 residues. Per the germline V gene, CDR1 is SGHTA and CDR2 is FQGNSA. The ends were cut back, 2 bases at V and 4 bases at J, with 8 bases in the middle. The CDR3 loop is CASSLPLRETQYF. As DNA, the CDR3 is TGTGCCAGCAGCTTACCCCTAAGAGAGACCCAGTACTTC.

The chain is built from TRBV27 and TRBJ2-3, with TRBD2 identical over 9 bases. In germline, CDR1 is MNHEY, CDR2 SMNVEV (reference sequence). The V gene end was trimmed by 5 bases and the J gene end by 3 bases; junction bases not matched to a gene: 6. The CDR3 runs 15 residues. The CDR3 DNA reads as TGTGCCAGCAGTCCCCGGACTAGCGAGACAGATACGCAGTATTTT. Amino acid sequence: CASSPRTSETDTQYF.